The entry below gives a single TCR beta chain sequence along with its context. This CDR3 is 17 amino acids long. Trimming pared 3 bases from V and 6 bases from J, leaving 20 bases between. Germline assignment: CDR1 PRHDT and CDR2 FYEKMQ (reference sequence). This record comes from a study of blood T cell repertoires in COVID-19. Across the study: Acute and convalescent COVID-19 specimens originated in the United States, Italy and Spain. From T cells, B-cell-depleted T cells, or PBMCs came the material, which was cDNA or gDNA.

Participants had their cohort set by participant-reported clinical history. The authors' processing: By means of reference gene primer amplification, nucleated cell counts were estimated. Profiling relied on immunoSEQ multiplex PCR, and the TCRdb table lists in-frame clones only, not all of them. That table gives V, J and clone size, and the DNA gave D and trimming. The sample lists 150,000 or so clones; around nine tenths were seen once. The J gene is TRBJ1-4, the V gene TRBV13; weak D call: TRBD1 (6 bases). The receptor's source is a woman aged 25-40 years with acute COVID-19. The sample taken for sequencing was PBMCs or T cells enriched from blood (not recorded which). The CDR3 DNA reads as TGTGCCAGCAGCTTTCTTGGTTCGGGACACATGGATGAAAAACTGTTTTTT. Residues: CASSFLGSGHMDEKLFF.